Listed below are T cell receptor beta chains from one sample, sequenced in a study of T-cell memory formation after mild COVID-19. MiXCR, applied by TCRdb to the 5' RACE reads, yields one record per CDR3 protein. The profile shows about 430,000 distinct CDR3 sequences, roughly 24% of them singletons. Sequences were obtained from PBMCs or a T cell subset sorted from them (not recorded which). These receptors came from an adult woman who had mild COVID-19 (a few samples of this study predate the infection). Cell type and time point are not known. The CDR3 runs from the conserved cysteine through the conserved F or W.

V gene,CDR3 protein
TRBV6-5,CASSYSAGQGGNTIYF
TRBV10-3,CATRGGDSGTYEQYF
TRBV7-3,CASSSYRTDEQYF
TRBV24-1,CATSPPPGTDYNEQFF
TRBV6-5,CASSYSDTTSGANVLTF
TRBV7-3,CASSRIGGNTEAFF
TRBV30,CAWNPGTGYNEQFF
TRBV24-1,CATSDEGLNIQYF
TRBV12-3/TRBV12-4,CASSLAGVGSPLHF
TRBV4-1,CASSQAGFSYEQYF
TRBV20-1,CSASLAGGLNEQFF
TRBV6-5,CASSPRGAIGTGPLGPQHF
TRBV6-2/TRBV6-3,CASSYMDRVDTEAFF
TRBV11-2,CASSLTSTQYF
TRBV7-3,CASSLSGTYNNNEQFF
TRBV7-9,CASSLPLSSPGTQYF
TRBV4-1,CASSTRQGANTEAFF
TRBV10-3,CAITGGAYEQYF
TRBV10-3,CAISESAGGYEQYF
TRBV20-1,CSARDRETEQETQYF
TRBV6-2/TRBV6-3,CASRRAPGDYGYTF
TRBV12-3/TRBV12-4,CASSKVGQGNTEAFF
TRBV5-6,CASSLAAAGSAQPQHF
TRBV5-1,CASSIGRPSTGELFF